A selection of T cell receptor beta chains follows, all from one sample in a study of T cells in Graves' hyperthyroidism and ophthalmopathy. A single record per CDR3 protein comes from TCRdb applying MiXCR to the multiplex PCR reads. This sample has over 200,000 distinct CDR3 sequences, with 17% found just once. Material for sequencing was blood. All receptors come from a man in his fifties or sixties with Graves' hyperthyroidism. CDR3s include the opening cysteine and the closing phenylalanine or tryptophan. A D gene is named only where the DNA matches it firmly. Rows give clone size only sometimes, using once, few, many, or a class for an expanded clone.

clone_size	v_call	d_call	j_call	cdr3_aa	cdr3_nt
-	TRBV2	-	TRBJ1-5	CASSDPRGRNQPQHF	TGTGCCAGCAGTGATCCCAGGGGTCGCAATCAGCCCCAGCATTTT
few	TRBV15	TRBD2	TRBJ2-3	CATSRLYVTSENWIDTDTQYF	TGTGCCACCAGCAGACTATACGTGACTAGCGAGAACTGGATCGATACAGATACGCAGTATTTT
few	TRBV5-1	-	TRBJ2-7	CASSSVVYEQYF	TGCGCCAGCAGCTCGGTAGTTTACGAGCAGTACTTC
medium-sized	TRBV28	-	TRBJ2-7	CASSPDVDTSLEQYF	TGTGCCAGCAGTCCCGACGTGGACACCTCTCTCGAGCAGTACTTC
-	TRBV9	-	TRBJ1-2	CASSSPNNYGYTF	TGTGCCAGCAGCTCTCCGAACAACTATGGCTACACCTTC
many	TRBV18	-	TRBJ2-5	CASSLNTDAETQYF	TGTGCCAGCTCACTCAATACCGACGCAGAGACCCAGTACTTC
-	TRBV7-6	TRBD2	TRBJ2-5	CASSVGLAAQETQYF	TGTGCCAGCAGCGTGGGACTAGCGGCCCAAGAGACCCAGTACTTC
few	TRBV28	-	TRBJ2-7	CASSFIGRQGSWVQYF	TGTGCCAGCAGTTTCATAGGACGCCAGGGGAGTTGGGTGCAGTACTTC
many	TRBV7-8	-	TRBJ1-1	CASRGSAVNTEAFF	TGTGCCAGCAGGGGGTCAGCGGTGAACACTGAAGCTTTCTTT
few	TRBV2	-	TRBJ1-5	CASSEFRGGIINQPQHF	TGTGCCAGCAGTGAATTCCGTGGAGGGATAATCAATCAGCCCCAGCATTTT
many	TRBV28	-	TRBJ2-5	CASSLSTLRETQYF	TGTGCCAGCAGTTTATCGACACTGCGGGAGACCCAGTACTTC
many	TRBV5-1	-	TRBJ2-3	CASSLLVDSTDTQYF	TGCGCCAGCAGCTTGTTGGTCGATAGCACAGATACGCAGTATTTT
-	TRBV27	-	TRBJ2-7	CASSKKDRGGEQYF	TGTGCCAGCAGCAAAAAGGATCGGGGAGGCGAGCAGTACTTC
-	TRBV19	TRBD2	TRBJ2-1	CASSNGLAVYNEQFF	TGTGCCAGTAGTAACGGACTAGCGGTCTACAATGAGCAGTTCTTC
many	TRBV7-2	TRBD2	TRBJ2-1	CASSHLTSGYNEQFF	TGTGCCAGCAGCCATTTGACTAGCGGGTACAATGAGCAGTTCTTC
many	TRBV12-3/TRBV12-4	-	TRBJ2-7	CASGSVPKGEQYF	TGTGCCAGCGGCTCGGTGCCAAAGGGCGAGCAGTACTTC
-	TRBV30	TRBD2	TRBJ2-5	CAWTRTSGKETQYF	TGTGCCTGGACTCGGACTAGCGGGAAGGAGACCCAGTACTTC
many	TRBV30	-	TRBJ1-2	CAWSVTGNYGYTF	TGTGCCTGGAGTGTCACCGGAAACTATGGCTACACCTTC
-	TRBV7-9	TRBD2	TRBJ2-3	CASSLVAGGDTQYF	TGTGCCAGCAGCTTAGTCGCGGGAGGAGATACGCAGTATTTT
few	TRBV5-1	-	TRBJ1-4	CASRGNNEKLFF	TGCGCCAGTCGCGGTAATAATGAAAAACTGTTTTTT
few	TRBV14	TRBD2	TRBJ2-1	CASSRTPTGGVILAGGFNEQFF	TGTGCCAGCAGCCGTACTCCCACGGGGGGAGTGATTCTAGCGGGAGGGTTTAATGAGCAGTTCTTC
many	TRBV7-2	-	TRBJ1-2	CASSLAQGPNYGYTF	TGTGCCAGCAGCTTAGCGCAAGGTCCTAACTATGGCTACACCTTC
-	TRBV28	TRBD2	TRBJ2-7	CASSPRLAGEQYF	TGTGCCAGCAGTCCACGACTAGCGGGGGAGCAGTACTTC
many	TRBV2	TRBD1	TRBJ2-7	CASSVGQGYAEQYF	TGTGCCAGCAGTGTCGGACAGGGTTATGCCGAGCAGTACTTC
few	TRBV29-1	-	TRBJ1-1	CSVRPTTAENTEAFF	TGCAGCGTTCGACCCACGACAGCCGAGAACACTGAAGCTTTCTTT
many	TRBV20-1	TRBD1	TRBJ2-5	CSARDLQGALLQETQYF	TGCAGTGCTAGAGATCTGCAGGGGGCATTACTTCAAGAGACCCAGTACTTC
-	TRBV5-1	-	TRBJ2-3	CAGIFREPWGTQYF	TGCGCCGGCATCTTTAGGGAACCCTGGGGTACGCAGTATTTT
-	TRBV6-6	-	TRBJ2-5	CASSYSRQQETQYF	TGTGCCAGCAGTTACAGTCGACAGCAAGAGACCCAGTACTTC